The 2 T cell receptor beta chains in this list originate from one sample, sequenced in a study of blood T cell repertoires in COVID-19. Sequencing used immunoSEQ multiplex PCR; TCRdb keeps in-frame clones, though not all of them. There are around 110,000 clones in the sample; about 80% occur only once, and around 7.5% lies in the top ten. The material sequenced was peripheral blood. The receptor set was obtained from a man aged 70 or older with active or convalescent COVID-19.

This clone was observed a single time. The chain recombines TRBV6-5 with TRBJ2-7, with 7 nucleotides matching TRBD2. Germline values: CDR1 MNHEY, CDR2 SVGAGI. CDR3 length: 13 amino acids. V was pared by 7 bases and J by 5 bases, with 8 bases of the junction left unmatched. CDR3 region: CASNPLAGDEQYF. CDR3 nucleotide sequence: TGTGCCAGCAATCCCTTGGCGGGGGACGAGCAGTACTTC.

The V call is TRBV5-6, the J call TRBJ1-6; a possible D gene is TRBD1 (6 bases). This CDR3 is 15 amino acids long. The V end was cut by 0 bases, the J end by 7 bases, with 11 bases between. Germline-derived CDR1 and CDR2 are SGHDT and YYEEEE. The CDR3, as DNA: TGTGCCAGCAGCTTGGAAGCCAGGGGAAATTCACCCCTCCACTTT. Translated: CASSLEARGNSPLHF.